These 28 T cell receptor beta chains were all obtained from the same sample, sequenced in a study of T cells in localized non-small cell lung cancer. Profiled with immunoSEQ multiplex PCR; TCRdb holds only in-frame clones, not every one. The data contain 72,000 or so clones, approximately 84% of them singletons. The sequences come from peripheral blood, collected before any cancer treatment. The receptors stem from a female donor aged 60 or older with stage I lung adenocarcinoma.

This rearrangement joins TRBV6-5 to TRBJ1-1; D remains ambiguous. The CDR3 runs to 15 residues. Per germline, CDR1 MNHEY and CDR2 SVGAGI. V lost 7 bases, J lost 9 bases, and 24 bases lay in between. CDR3 region: CASKRRAGLTLKAFF. The CDR3 DNA follows: TGTGCCAGCAAACGGAGAGCCGGGCTAACACTGAAAGCTTTCTTT.

This sequence joins TRBV30 and TRBJ2-2; maybe TRBD2 (5 bases). In germline, CDR1 is GTSNPN, CDR2 SVGIG (reference sequence). The CDR3 covers 14 residues. The V and J ends lost 8 bases and 0 bases respectively, with 13 bases between them. CDR3 DNA sequence: TGTGCCGGACTCAATCACGCGAACACCGGGGAGCTGTTTTTT. Encoded protein: CAGLNHANTGELFF.

This chain uses TRBV10-1 with TRBJ2-3; 7 bases line up with TRBD2. This CDR3 is 13 amino acids long. The germline gives CDR1 WNHNN, CDR2 SYGVQD (reference sequence). Germline trimming cut 4 bases from V and 4 bases from J; bases unmatched to any gene: 2. In DNA form, the CDR3 reads TGCGCCAGCAGTGGACTAGCATCAGATACGCAGTATTTT. Amino acids: CASSGLASDTQYF.

This chain joins TRBV18 and TRBJ2-2, with a weak D call TRBD2 (7 bases). Germline CDR1 is KGHSH and CDR2 is LQKENI. Deletions cut 3 bases from V and 0 bases from J, with 17 bases between. The CDR3 has 18 residues. The CDR3 DNA reads TGTGCCAGCTCACCGGTCCCGGGGGGCCACGCGAACACCGGGGAGCTGTTTTTT. It specifies CASSPVPGGHANTGELFF.

The chain couples TRBV5-1 to TRBJ2-7, with D tentatively TRBD2 (5 bases). Per the germline V gene, CDR1 is SGHRS and CDR2 is YFSETQ. The V end was cut by 0 bases, the J end by 9 bases, with 16 bases between. CDR3 size: 14 residues. The CDR3 DNA sequence: TGCGCCAGCAGCTTGGCCGCGTCCGGGGAAGGGCAGTACTTC. Its translation: CASSLAASGEGQYF. Full variable domain (missing parts from reference TRBV5-1 and TRBJ2-7): KAGVTQTPRYLIKTRGQQVTLSCSPISGHRSVSWYQQTPGQGLQFLFEYFSETQRNKGNFPGRFSGRQFSNSRSEMNVSTLELGDSALYLCASSLAASGEGQYFGPGTRLTVT.

The J gene is TRBJ1-3, the V gene TRBV4-1; the match to TRBD1 covers 7 bases. V was clipped by 0 bases and J by 4 bases; unmatched bases: 15. This CDR3 region has 19 residues. The germline V gene has CDR1 MGHRA and CDR2 YSYEKL. The CDR3 DNA follows: TGCGCCAGCAGCCAAGATTGGGGCCCCGACAGGGCTAGAGGAAACACCATATATTTT. Translation: CASSQDWGPDRARGNTIYF.

The chain is built from TRBV7-6 and TRBJ2-2, with D possibly matching TRBD2 (7 bases). The CDR3 sequence is 18 residues long. Germline lookup yields CDR1 SGHVS and CDR2 FNYEAQ. V lost 5 bases to trimming and J lost 0 bases, with 19 bases between them. CDR3 loop: CASSPLRGGTPNTGELFF. The CDR3 region has the DNA TGTGCCAGCAGCCCCCTTAGGGGGGGGACCCCGAACACCGGGGAGCTGTTTTTT.

The chain has TRBV7-3 and TRBJ2-7; 11 nucleotides match TRBD2. With 5 bases clipped from V and 6 bases from J, the junction kept 6 bases outside the gene matches. This CDR3 is 14 amino acids long. CDR1 is SGHTA, CDR2 FQGTGA, per germline. The CDR3 loop is CASSATGTSGEQYF. CDR3 nucleotides: TGTGCCAGCAGCGCCACCGGGACTAGCGGCGAGCAGTACTTC.

The V call is TRBV7-9, the J call TRBJ1-1, with D unclear. This CDR3 has 16 residues. V was trimmed by 7 bases and J by 1 base, leaving 19 bases between them. CDR1 and CDR2 (germline): SEHNR, FQNEAQ (reference sequence). CDR3 sequence (DNA): TGTGCCAGCAACCGTCCCGAGGGAGGAACGAACACTGAAGCTTTCTTT. Its translation is CASNRPEGGTNTEAFF.

Only a few counts were recorded for this clone. The chain recombines TRBV19 with TRBJ1-1, with unresolved D. The CDR3 contains 15 residues. Trimming took off 7 bases at V and 8 bases at J, with 23 bases between the two ends. CDR1 and CDR2 from the germline V gene are LNHDA and SQIVND (reference sequence). CDR3 DNA sequence: TGTGCCAGTAACCCAAAGATGGGCGGGGTTGGGGAAGCTTTCTTT. Protein: CASNPKMGGVGEAFF.

The J gene is TRBJ1-2, the V gene TRBV5-1, with a weak D call TRBD1 (5 bases). Trimming cost V 4 bases and J 8 bases, with 15 bases left between them. CDR1 is SGHRS and CDR2 is YFSETQ in the germline V gene. The CDR3 spans 13 residues. The CDR3 loop is CASSRLGGVGYTF. CDR3 DNA: TGCGCCAGCAGCCGCCTCGGAGGGGTCGGCTACACCTTC.

This chain links TRBV19 with TRBJ2-5, with 9 bases identical to TRBD2. Looked up from germline, CDR1 is LNHDA and CDR2 is SQIVND (reference sequence). This CDR3 region has 16 residues. The V gene end was trimmed by 5 bases and the J gene end by 2 bases; junction bases not matched to a gene: 9. The CDR3, as DNA: TGTGCCAGTAGTCTCGGGGGACTAGCCTCTCAAGAGACCCAGTACTTC. Residues: CASSLGGLASQETQYF.

This chain connects TRBV5-1 to TRBJ2-4; 8 bases are shared with TRBD1. The CDR3 spans 13 residues. Trimming removed 4 bases from V and 9 bases from J; junction bases left unmatched: 6. Germline V CDR1 and CDR2: SGHRS, YFSETQ. The CDR3 DNA reads as TGCGCCAGCAGCCGAGACAGGGGTAGCATTCAGTACTTC. Translated: CASSRDRGSIQYF. Full variable domain (remainder filled in from reference TRBV5-1 and TRBJ2-4): KAGVTQTPRYLIKTRGQQVTLSCSPISGHRSVSWYQQTPGQGLQFLFEYFSETQRNKGNFPGRFSGRQFSNSRSEMNVSTLELGDSALYLCASSRDRGSIQYFGAGTRLSVL.

V and J are TRBV10-1 and TRBJ1-6, with D tentatively TRBD1 (5 bases). Germline assignment: CDR1 WNHNN and CDR2 SYGVQD (reference sequence). CDR3 length equals 13 residues. The V end lost 6 bases, the J end lost 9 bases, and 12 bases lay between the germline ends. The CDR3 nucleotides read TGCGCCAGCAGCCAGGGTGAGGGTTCACCCCTCCACTTT. It specifies CASSQGEGSPLHF.

This chain joins TRBV28 and TRBJ2-7; the D is unclear. V gave up 4 bases and J gave up 7 bases, with 14 bases separating them. The CDR3 runs 13 residues. Germline V gives CDR1 MDHEN, CDR2 SYDVKM. CDR3 region: CASSSGPSKEQYF. CDR3 DNA sequence: TGTGCCAGCAGTTCCGGTCCCTCAAAGGAGCAGTACTTC.

The CDR3 region is CASSLVPGANTGELFF. The CDR3 DNA reads as TGCGCCAGCAGCTTGGTTCCAGGGGCGAACACCGGGGAGCTGTTTTTT. The rearrangement uses TRBV5-1 and TRBJ2-2; TRBD1 might be the D (6 bases). Germline CDR1 and CDR2: SGHRS and YFSETQ. V was shortened by 0 bases and J by 0 bases, with 9 bases between the two germline ends. The CDR3 is 16 residues long.

The V call is TRBV18, the J call TRBJ1-1; the match to TRBD1 covers 8 bases. Germline assignment: CDR1 KGHSH and CDR2 LQKENI. This CDR3 is 14 amino acids long. The V and J ends lost 3 bases and 6 bases, in that order; junction bases with no gene match: 6. The CDR3 spells CASSPQTGESEAFF. The DNA for the CDR3 is TGTGCCAGCTCACCTCAGACAGGGGAATCTGAAGCTTTCTTT.

This clone was observed a few times. The chain carries TRBV6-5 and TRBJ1-5; D remains unclear. This CDR3 is 15 amino acids long. V was trimmed by 0 bases and J by 9 bases, leaving 15 bases between them. Germline V gene sequence: CDR1 MNHEY, CDR2 SVGAGI. The CDR3 DNA is TGTGCCAGCAGTTACTCCCGTAGTACGGGGATGCCCCAGCATTTT. As protein: CASSYSRSTGMPQHF.

The chain employs TRBV7-9 and TRBJ1-2; D call uncertain. Germline CDR1 SEHNR, CDR2 FQNEAQ (reference sequence). The CDR3 runs to 13 residues. The ends were cut back, 3 bases at V and 2 bases at J, with 7 bases in the middle. The chain's CDR3 is CASSLGGNYGYTF. DNA for the CDR3: TGTGCCAGCAGCTTGGGTGGAAACTATGGCTACACCTTC.

The chain recombines TRBV7-2 with TRBJ2-5; 9 bases align to TRBD2. CDR3 length equals 16 residues. CDR1 SGHTA and CDR2 FQGNSA come from the germline V gene. Losses at the gene ends were 0 bases for V and 1 base for J; bases not matched to a gene: 3. The CDR3 region has the DNA TGTGCCAGCAGCTTAGCTCGCGGGAGGGCCCAAGAGACCCAGTACTTC. It specifies CASSLARGRAQETQYF.

The genes are TRBV7-3 and TRBJ2-1; D ambiguous. Trimming removed 2 bases from V and 5 bases from J, with 7 bases in between. The CDR3 has 13 amino acids. Germline values: CDR1 SGHTA, CDR2 FQGTGA. CDR3 region: CASSLGPNNEQFF. CDR3 in DNA: TGTGCCAGCAGCTTAGGACCCAACAATGAGCAGTTCTTC.

This chain connects TRBV7-9 to TRBJ1-5, with TRBD1 matching over 9 bases. V lost 4 bases, J lost 5 bases, and 3 bases stayed unmatched. The CDR3 extends over 14 amino acids. CDR1 is SEHNR, CDR2 FQNEAQ, per germline (reference sequence). CDR3: CASSSGTGYQPQHF. The CDR3 bases are TGTGCCAGCAGCTCTGGGACAGGGTATCAGCCCCAGCATTTT.

CDR3 coding DNA: TGTGCCAGCAGCTCAGCAGGGGGCATTACTGAAAAACTGTTTTTT. It translates to CASSSAGGITEKLFF. V gene TRBV7-9 combines with J gene TRBJ1-4, with TRBD1 identical over 8 bases. Germline assignment: CDR1 SEHNR and CDR2 FQNEAQ (reference sequence). This CDR3 has 15 amino acids. With 4 bases clipped from V and 7 bases from J, the junction kept 8 bases outside the gene matches.

J is TRBJ2-1 and V is TRBV11-3, with TRBD2 matching over 9 bases. Germline V CDR1 and CDR2: SGHNT, YENEEA. V shed 5 bases, J shed 4 bases, and the junction held 0 bases outside the gene matches. The CDR3 contains 13 residues. CDR3 nucleotide sequence: TGTGCCAGCAGCCTAGCGGGATACAATGAGCAGTTCTTC. Translation: CASSLAGYNEQFF.

This clone showed up just a few times. The chain is built from TRBV18 and TRBJ1-3, with a weak D call TRBD1 (6 bases). Germline CDR1 is KGHSH and CDR2 is LQKENI. This CDR3 has 17 amino acids. Trimming left V 3 bases short and J 0 bases short, with 15 bases between. The CDR3 here is CASSPQGGSNSGNTIYF. CDR3 nucleotide sequence: TGTGCCAGCTCACCTCAAGGGGGGAGCAACTCTGGAAACACCATATATTTT.

V gene TRBV6-5 combines with J gene TRBJ1-2, with a tentative D call TRBD1 (5 bases). Germline CDR1 MNHEY, CDR2 SVGAGI. With 0 bases removed from V and 8 bases from J, the gap between germline ends came to 7 bases. The CDR3 has 12 amino acids. The CDR3 region is CASSYSRDGYTF. The CDR3 region has the DNA TGTGCCAGCAGTTACTCCCGGGACGGCTACACCTTC.

V is TRBV7-9 and J is TRBJ2-2; the D is unclear. The CDR3 runs 15 residues. V lost 4 bases, J lost 3 bases, and 12 bases lay in between. Germline V CDR1 and CDR2: SEHNR, FQNEAQ (reference sequence). CDR3 amino acids: CASSSWDSDTGELFF. The DNA of the CDR3 is TGTGCCAGCAGCTCCTGGGATTCGGACACCGGGGAGCTGTTTTTT.

This sequence joins TRBV10-3 and TRBJ2-3; D might be TRBD2 (6 bases). The CDR3 covers 15 residues. V lost 2 bases, J lost 0 bases, and 9 bases lay in between. CDR1 ENHRY and CDR2 SYGVKD come from the germline V gene. In DNA form, the CDR3 reads TGTGCCATCAGTGAGAGGAGCGGGAGCACAGATACGCAGTATTTT. This codes for CAISERSGSTDTQYF.